These 4 T cell receptor beta chains were all obtained from the same sample, sequenced in a study of OX40 agonist ivuxolimab in advanced cancers. Measured with immunoSEQ multiplex PCR; TCRdb has only the in-frame clones, and not every one. Of roughly 48,000 clones in the sample, 70% to 85% were seen once. Specimen: CD4+ or CD8+ T cells sorted from blood, collected in a trial of the OX40 agonist ivuxolimab. Source of these receptors: an adult with an advanced solid tumor such as melanoma, head and neck, liver or kidney cancer.

The chain links TRBV5-1 to TRBJ2-1, with a weak D call TRBD1 (6 bases). Germline loops: CDR1 SGHRS, CDR2 YFSETQ. The CDR3 runs 12 residues. V was trimmed by 3 bases and J by 9 bases, leaving 10 bases between them. The CDR3 protein is CASSSTGPEQFF. CDR3 DNA: TGCGCCAGCAGCTCTACAGGGCCTGAGCAGTTCTTC.

This rearrangement joins TRBV10-3 to TRBJ2-3; 11 nucleotides match TRBD2. J lost 3 bases, V lost 4 bases, and 6 bases had no gene match. The CDR3 consists of 16 residues. From germline, CDR1 is ENHRY and CDR2 SYGVKD. The CDR3 reads CAISVSRTSGTDTQYF. Here the CDR3 DNA reads TGTGCCATCAGTGTTTCCCGGACTAGCGGGACAGATACGCAGTATTTT.

In regard to this clone: The junction differs from germline at one of its ends, possibly a read error. This sequence joins TRBV7-7 and TRBJ2-5; 7 nucleotides agree with TRBD2. Germline lookup yields CDR1 SSHAT and CDR2 FNYEAQ (reference sequence). The CDR3 extends over 13 amino acids. CDR3 loop: CASSSAGQETQYF. Here the CDR3 DNA reads TGTGCTAGCAGCTCAGCGGGGCAGGAGACCCAGTACTTC.

This clone was found once. CDR3 nucleotides: TGTGCCAGCAGTTGGGGAGAGAACACAGATACGCAGTATTTT. Amino acid sequence: CASSWGENTDTQYF. The chain links TRBV7-3 to TRBJ2-3; the D gene is possibly TRBD2 (5 bases). This CDR3 contains 14 residues. Germline assignment: CDR1 SGHTA and CDR2 FQGTGA. Trimming removed 6 bases at V and 2 bases at J, with 12 bases between.